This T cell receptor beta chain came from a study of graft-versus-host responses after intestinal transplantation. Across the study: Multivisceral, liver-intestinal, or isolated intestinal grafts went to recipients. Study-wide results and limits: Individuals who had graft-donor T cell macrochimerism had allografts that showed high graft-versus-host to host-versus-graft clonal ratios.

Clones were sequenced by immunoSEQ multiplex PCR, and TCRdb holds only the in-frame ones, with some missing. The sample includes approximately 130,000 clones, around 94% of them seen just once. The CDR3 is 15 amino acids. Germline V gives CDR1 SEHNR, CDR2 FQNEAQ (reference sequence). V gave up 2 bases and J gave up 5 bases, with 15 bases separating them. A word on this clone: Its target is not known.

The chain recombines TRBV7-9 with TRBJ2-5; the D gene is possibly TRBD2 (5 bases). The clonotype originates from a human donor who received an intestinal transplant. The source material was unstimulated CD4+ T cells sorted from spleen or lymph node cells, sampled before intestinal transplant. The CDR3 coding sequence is TGTGCCAGCAGCTTAAGACCCGGGGTAGGGGAGACCCAGTACTTC. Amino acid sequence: CASSLRPGVGETQYF.